The next 22 T cell receptor beta chains were all read from a single sample in a study of T cell changes during pregnancy in multiple sclerosis (dated by TCRdb to the late 2010s). Receptor libraries were prepared by the immunoSEQ multiplex PCR assay. TCRdb re-hosts the immuneACCESS table, in-frame sequences only. Its copies lack some clones; in the studies checked, an unresolved V gene accounts for under half of them, and the cause for the rest is not known. The sample yields tens of thousands of clones; about 91% were counted once. The ten largest clones capture more than 0.35% of the sample. Sequences were derived from CD4+ T cells from peripheral blood mononuclear cells, sampled in the second trimester of pregnancy. Receptors were obtained from a female donor in good health, enrolled as a control in a pregnancy study.

The CDR3 sequence is CASTRDSNYGYTF. CDR3 coding DNA: TGTGCCAGCACCCGGGACAGTAACTATGGCTACACCTTC. This chain joins TRBV7-9 and TRBJ1-2, with 7 bases identical to TRBD1. The CDR3 extends over 13 amino acids. Trimming took 7 bases from V and 1 from J; bases not matched to a gene: 3. The germline gives CDR1 SEHNR, CDR2 FQNEAQ (reference sequence). The whole variable domain, remainder taken from reference TRBV7-9 and TRBJ1-2, is DTGVSQNPRHKITKRGQNVTFRCDPISEHNRLYWYRQTLGQGPEFLTYFQNEAQLEKSRLLSDRFSAERPKGSFSTLEIQRTEQGDSAMYLCASTRDSNYGYTFGSGTRLTVV.

J is TRBJ2-1 and V is TRBV19, with TRBD2 matching over 12 bases. The J segment lost 4 bases and the V segment lost 3 bases, leaving 7 bases of the junction unmatched. The CDR3 spans 17 residues. The germline gives CDR1 LNHDA, CDR2 SQIVND (reference sequence). The CDR3 DNA reads as TGTGCCAGTAGTATTTTCACGACTAGCGGGGGATACAATGAGCAGTTCTTC. This gives the protein CASSIFTTSGGYNEQFF.

The V call is TRBV11-2, the J call TRBJ1-2; no clear D. CDR3 size: 13 residues. Trimming left V 3 bases short and J 0 bases short, with 5 bases between. The germline V gene has CDR1 SGHAT and CDR2 FQNNGV. The CDR3 sequence is CASSFSTNYGYTF. The CDR3 bases are TGTGCCAGCAGCTTTTCTACTAACTATGGCTACACCTTC.

This clone showed up just once. The chain combines TRBV10-3 with TRBJ1-1; 9 bases align to TRBD1. Germline V gene data show CDR1 as ENHRY and CDR2 as SYGVKD. J lost 1 base, V lost 3 bases, and 3 bases had no gene match. The CDR3 length is 15 residues. The CDR3 bases are TGTGCCATCAGTGAAAAACAGGGGGCGAACACTGAAGCTTTCTTT. It specifies CAISEKQGANTEAFF.

The chain joins TRBV19 to TRBJ1-1, with D uncertain. CDR3 length equals 14 residues. V lost 3 bases to trimming and J lost 1 base, with 9 bases between them. Germline V lookup: CDR1 LNHDA, CDR2 SQIVND (reference sequence). For the CDR3, the DNA is TGTGCCAGTAGTATTCGGAGGGAGAACACTGAAGCTTTCTTT. It codes for CASSIRRENTEAFF.

The chain has TRBV18 and TRBJ1-2; possible D gene TRBD1, 6 bases. V was trimmed by 3 bases and J by 7 bases, leaving 12 bases between them. Germline V CDR1 and CDR2: KGHSH, LQKENI. The CDR3 runs to 13 residues. The CDR3 loop is CASSPGAQGGYTF. CDR3 nucleotide sequence: TGTGCCAGCTCACCGGGGGCGCAGGGTGGCTACACCTTC.

The sample holds a few counts of this clone. The chain employs TRBV7-2 and TRBJ1-1, with TRBD1 matching 7 bases. CDR3 size: 13 residues. Trimming cost V 5 bases and J 4 bases; bases outside gene matches: 4. The V gene's germline CDR1 is SGHTA and CDR2 FQGNSA. The CDR3, as DNA: TGTGCCAGCAGCCGACAGGGTCGCACTGAAGCTTTCTTT. Translation: CASSRQGRTEAFF.

This clone was counted once. The genes are TRBV5-5 and TRBJ2-1; 8 positions agree with TRBD2. Germline-derived CDR1 and CDR2 are SGHKS and YYEKEE (reference sequence). The V segment lost 6 bases and the J segment 4 bases; nucleotides outside the gene matches: 6. This CDR3 spans 14 amino acids. CDR3 sequence reads: CASTGTRHYNEQFF. The CDR3 nucleotides read TGTGCCAGCACCGGGACTAGGCATTACAATGAGCAGTTCTTC.

This clone was found a few times. The chain uses TRBV4-1 and TRBJ2-7; 8 bases are shared with TRBD1. This CDR3 is 16 amino acids long. With V trimmed by 0 bases and J by 6 bases, 10 bases remained unmatched. From germline, CDR1 is MGHRA and CDR2 YSYEKL. The CDR3 spells CASSQDPGQAFREQYF. CDR3 sequence (DNA): TGCGCCAGCAGCCAAGATCCGGGACAGGCGTTCCGCGAGCAGTACTTC.

In this sample, this clone turned up once. The gene calls are TRBV7-2 and TRBJ1-2; D call uncertain. Trimming took 1 base from V and 4 from J, leaving 10 bases between them. The germline V gene has CDR1 SGHTA and CDR2 FQGNSA. The CDR3 covers 14 residues. This CDR3 reads CASSLDREIYGYTF. In DNA form, the CDR3 reads TGTGCCAGCAGCTTAGACCGGGAGATCTATGGCTACACCTTC. The full variable domain, in which reference TRBV7-2 and TRBJ1-2 provide the parts outside the CDR3, is GAGVSQSPSNKVTEKGKDVELRCDPISGHTALYWYRQSLGQGLEFLIYFQGNSAPDKSGLPSDRFSAERTGGSVSTLTIQRTQQEDSAVYLCASSLDREIYGYTFGSGTRLTVV.

The table lists this clone with a count of one. The V call is TRBV15, the J call TRBJ2-5; no clear D gene. Germline assignment: CDR1 LNHNV and CDR2 YYDKDF (reference sequence). The CDR3 runs to 14 residues. V was shortened by 0 bases and J by 5 bases, with 10 bases between the two germline ends. In DNA, the CDR3 is TGTGCCACCAGCAGAGAGTTTAGATCGGAGACCCAGTACTTC. Protein product: CATSREFRSETQYF.

V usage is TRBV19 and J usage is TRBJ2-3, with 11 bases lining up with TRBD1. Germline V gene lookup returns CDR1 LNHDA and CDR2 SQIVND (reference sequence). The CDR3 has 14 amino acids. The trim removed 10 bases at V and 4 bases at J, leaving 7 bases unmatched. CDR3 coding DNA: TGTGCCACGTCCCGGACAGGGGGCGCAGATACGCAGTATTTT. This sequence encodes CATSRTGGADTQYF.

The gene calls are TRBV23-1 and TRBJ1-6, with 7 bases aligning to TRBD1. TRBV23-1 is sorted into the ORF group, with uncertain function. Trimming removed 8 bases from V and 7 bases from J; junction bases left unmatched: 8. CDR3 length: 14 amino acids. Written as DNA, the CDR3 is TGCGCCAGCGGAGATCTCAGGGGGAATTCACCCCTCCACTTT. Translated: CASGDLRGNSPLHF.

This clone was counted between two and nine times. The CDR3 region has the DNA TGTGCCAGCAGCCCAGGGGGGAACTATGGCTACACCTTC. This sequence encodes CASSPGGNYGYTF. This chain links TRBV11-3 with TRBJ1-2, with 7 bases aligning to TRBD1. The trim removed 5 bases at V and 2 bases at J, leaving 2 bases unmatched. The CDR3 has 13 residues. Germline-derived CDR1 and CDR2 are SGHNT and YENEEA.

The V call is TRBV5-1, the J call TRBJ2-3; a weak D match, TRBD1 (6 bases). V lost 4 bases and J 3 bases, leaving 9 bases between the germline ends. Germline assignment: CDR1 SGHRS and CDR2 YFSETQ. The CDR3 is made up of 13 amino acids. DNA for the CDR3: TGCGCCAGCAGCCCAGGGACAACAGATACGCAGTATTTT. Amino acid sequence: CASSPGTTDTQYF.

The CDR3 sequence: CASSEDRGPWYGYTF. CDR3 nucleotides: TGTGCCAGCAGTGAGGACAGGGGGCCGTGGTATGGCTACACCTTC. This chain joins TRBV2 and TRBJ1-2; TRBD1 matches 11 bases. Germline lookup yields CDR1 SNHLY and CDR2 FYNNEI. With V trimmed by 3 bases and J by 5 bases, 5 bases remained unmatched. This CDR3 spans 15 amino acids.

This chain uses TRBV19 with TRBJ1-5; D possibly corresponds to TRBD1 (5 bases). Trimming stripped 5 bases from V and 0 bases from J, with 14 bases between. The CDR3 is made up of 16 amino acids. CDR1 and CDR2 (germline): LNHDA, SQIVND (reference sequence). CDR3 region: CASSPRDSFSNQPQHF. Here the CDR3 DNA reads TGTGCCAGTAGTCCCCGTGACAGTTTTAGCAATCAGCCCCAGCATTTT.

The chain couples TRBV10-3 to TRBJ2-7; weak D call: TRBD1 (6 bases). The CDR3 extends over 12 amino acids. Per the germline V gene, CDR1 is ENHRY and CDR2 is SYGVKD. The germline V and J ends were trimmed by 2 bases and 5 bases, with 7 bases remaining between them. The CDR3 loop reads CAISERQDEQYF. The CDR3 region has the DNA TGTGCCATCAGTGAGAGACAGGACGAGCAGTACTTC.

The genes are TRBV14 and TRBJ2-1; no clear D. Between the trimmed V and J ends, which lost 0 bases and 6 bases, there was a span of 9 bases. The CDR3 loop spans 14 amino acids. In germline, CDR1 is SGHDN, CDR2 FVKESK. The CDR3 loop is CASSQESVINEQFF. The CDR3 DNA reads as TGTGCCAGCAGCCAAGAATCGGTTATCAATGAGCAGTTCTTC.

The genes are TRBV5-4 and TRBJ2-1, with 10 bases matching TRBD2. The V gene end was trimmed by 2 bases and the J gene end by 7 bases; junction bases not matched to a gene: 6. CDR1 and CDR2 (germline): SGHNT, YYREEE (reference sequence). The CDR3 is made up of 15 amino acids. The CDR3 region has the DNA TGTGCCAGCAGCTTAGCGGGGGGGCCGAGAAATGAGCAGTTCTTC. Protein sequence: CASSLAGGPRNEQFF.

This chain joins TRBV5-6 and TRBJ1-1, with a weak D call TRBD1 (6 bases). Trimming removed 1 base at V and 1 base at J, with 11 bases between. This CDR3 comprises 15 residues. Germline lookup yields CDR1 SGHDT and CDR2 YYEEEE. The CDR3 protein is CASSLRGRWNTEAFF. The CDR3 DNA reads as TGTGCCAGCAGCTTGAGGGGGAGATGGAACACTGAAGCTTTCTTT.

The V gene is TRBV25-1, the J gene TRBJ1-1; TRBD1 agrees at 9 bases. Germline CDR1 is MGHDK and CDR2 is SYGVNS. This CDR3 comprises 15 residues. V trimming: 4 bases; J trimming: 4 bases; junction bases outside the gene matches: 7. The CDR3 DNA reads TGTGCCAGCAGTGGGTTAGGGACAGGGATCACTGAAGCTTTCTTT. Encoded protein: CASSGLGTGITEAFF.